The 27 T cell receptor beta chains reported below all come from one sample, sequenced in a study of tumor and adjacent non-tumor tissue in lung cancer. RNA was extracted from bulk tissue without any cell sorting. The library came from three nested PCR rounds adapted from ARM-PCR protocols. MiXCR was run by TCRdb on the multiplex PCR reads, yielding one entry per CDR3 protein. The data show 76,000 or so distinct CDR3 sequences, roughly 75% seen once. The material sequenced was lung tumor tissue. The receptor source for this set is a woman in her 70s with non-small cell lung cancer.

As to this clonotype: Since the CDR3 does not end with the conserved phenylalanine or tryptophan, this likely comes from a read error. The DNA is omitted, as the CDR3 cannot be located on it reliably, and the CDR3 follows TCRdb's listing. The chain joins TRBV6-5 to TRBJ2-7; the D call in the table, TRBD2, was not verified against the DNA. Germline V CDR1 and CDR2: MNHEY, SVGAGI. 16 amino acids form the CDR3, both terminal residues included. CDR3 protein: CASSYVVGGSSYEQYL.

The chain employs TRBV20-1 and TRBJ2-5, with no clear D. The CDR3 covers 11 residues. CDR1 is DFQATT and CDR2 is SNEGSKA in the germline V gene (reference sequence). In DNA, the CDR3 is TGCGGTGTAGAAACCCAAGAGACCCAGTACTTC. This encodes CGVETQETQYF.

Note on this clonotype: A read error may produce the germline difference seen at one junction end. The chain joins TRBV14 to TRBJ2-1; no firm D call. The length of the CDR3 is 14 residues. From germline, CDR1 is SGHDN and CDR2 FVKESK. Written as DNA, the CDR3 is TGTGCCGGCAGCCAAATCTCGTCGAATAATGAGCAGTTCTTC. Translated: CAGSQISSNNEQFF.

In nucleotides, the CDR3 is TGTGCCAGCAGCCTTCTGATAGAGTCAAAAGAAAAACTGTTTTTT. Its protein product is CASSLLIESKEKLFF. This chain uses TRBV28 with TRBJ1-4; D is uncertain. This CDR3 region has 15 residues. Per the germline V gene, CDR1 is MDHEN and CDR2 is SYDVKM. V was clipped by 6 bases and J by 8 bases, with 19 bases between them. Combining the CDR3 with reference TRBV28 and TRBJ1-4 gives the whole variable domain DVKVTQSSRYLVKRTGEKVFLECVQDMDHENMFWYRQDPGLGLRLIYFSYDVKMKEKGDIPEGYSVSREKKERFSLILESASTNQTSMYLCASSLLIESKEKLFFGSGTQLSVL.

As concerns this clonotype: This sequence may be a read error, since a much larger clone differs from it by one base. The chain employs TRBV29-1 and TRBJ2-3, with D possibly matching TRBD1 (5 bases). CDR1 and CDR2 (germline): SQVTM, ANQGSEA. The CDR3 totals 12 residues. The DNA of the CDR3 is TGCAGCGTTGGGAATGGCACAGGTACGCAGTATTTT. Its protein is CSVGNGTGTQYF.

In the case of this clonotype: One junction end does not reproduce the germline sequence, and a read error may be involved. J is TRBJ2-7 and V is TRBV29-1; unclear D gene. The CDR3 is 13 amino acids. Germline CDR1 reads SQVTM; CDR2 reads ANQGSEA. Here the CDR3 DNA reads TGCAGCATTGAAGTCAAGAGCTCCTACGAGCAGTACTTC. This codes for CSIEVKSSYEQYF.

V usage is TRBV5-4 and J usage is TRBJ1-3, with TRBD1 as a possible D gene (6 bases). Trimming removed 6 bases from V and 3 bases from J, with 13 bases in between. The CDR3 is made up of 14 amino acids. Germline V lookup: CDR1 SGHNT, CDR2 YYREEE (reference sequence). In DNA form, the CDR3 reads TGTGCCAGCACCCCGGACAGCTTTGGAAACACCATATATTTT. Its translation: CASTPDSFGNTIYF. Drawing the rest from reference TRBV5-4 and TRBJ1-3, the complete variable domain is ETGVTQSPTHLIKTRGQQVTLRCSSQSGHNTVSWYQQALGQGPQFIFQYYREEENGRGNFPPRFSGLQFPNYSSELNVNALELDDSALYLCASTPDSFGNTIYFGEGSWLTVV.

Concerning this clonotype itself: A read error may produce the germline difference seen at one junction end. The rearrangement joins TRBV20-1 to TRBJ2-7; D unresolved. There are 15 residues in the CDR3. Germline CDR1 is DFQATT and CDR2 is SNEGSKA (reference sequence). The CDR3 bases are TGCAGTCCTAGAGATCATATAGTAGGGTTCTGGAAGCAGTACTTC. As protein: CSPRDHIVGFWKQYF.

This clonotype turned up a few times. A much larger clonotype is one base distant, so this may be a read error. The J gene is TRBJ1-5, the V gene TRBV4-1; D possibly corresponds to TRBD1 (6 bases). There are 15 residues in the CDR3. CDR1 and CDR2 (germline): MGHRA, YSYEKL. As DNA, the CDR3 is TGCGCCATCAGCCAAGTGGAACAGGGTAATCAGCCCCAGCATTTT. Translated: CAISQVEQGNQPQHF.

This chain joins TRBV12-3 or TRBV12-4 and TRBJ2-7; D is uncertain. V shed 10 bases and J shed 5 bases, with 15 bases lying between them. There are 12 residues in the CDR3. The CDR3 DNA sequence: TGTGCCATCAGCCTAACATCGAACGAGCAGTACTTC. It specifies CAISLTSNEQYF.

Points on this clonotype: The junction departs from germline at one end; a sequencing error may be responsible. The rearrangement links TRBV6-5 to TRBJ2-1, with D hard to call. CDR3 size: 16 residues. Looked up from germline, CDR1 is MNHEY and CDR2 is SVGAGI. The CDR3 nucleotides read TGTGCCAGCAGACGATTGGTTGCGAGGAGTATAGATGAGCAGTTCTTT. Its translation: CASRRLVARSIDEQFF.

This clonotype was seen ten or more times. V usage is TRBV6-6 and J usage is TRBJ2-2, with a possible D match to TRBD2 (6 bases). V was trimmed by 6 bases and J by 1 base, leaving 9 bases between them. This CDR3 spans 14 amino acids. Germline CDR1 is MNHNY and CDR2 is SVGAGI (reference sequence). The CDR3 protein is CASRFSGNTGELFF. For the CDR3, the DNA is TGTGCCAGCAGATTTAGCGGGAACACCGGGGAGCTGTTTTTT.

In regard to this clonotype: A read error is likely, as this CDR3 ends without the conserved phenylalanine or tryptophan. The V gene is TRBV29-1, the J gene TRBJ2-1; D gene ambiguous. The CDR3 has 13 amino acids. Germline V gives CDR1 SQVTM, CDR2 ANQGSEA. In DNA, the CDR3 is TGCTGCGTAAATCGGCACGGCATAAATGAGCAGTTCCTC. It encodes CCVNRHGINEQFL.

Regarding this clonotype: The CDR3 does not end in the conserved phenylalanine or tryptophan, so this is likely a read error. The chain combines TRBV30 with TRBJ2-2; D not certain. Per germline, CDR1 GTSNPN and CDR2 SVGIG (reference sequence). The CDR3 runs 11 residues. V lost 5 bases, J lost 7 bases, and 8 bases lay in between. CDR3 sequence reads: CAWEWNGELFS. In nucleotides, the CDR3 is TGTGCCTGGGAATGGAACGGGGAGCTGTTTTCT.

The rearrangement joins TRBV6-2 or TRBV6-3 to TRBJ2-7; the D is unclear. Trimming left V 6 bases short and J 2 bases short, with 11 bases between. Germline assignment: CDR1 MNHEY and CDR2 SVGEGT. This CDR3 region has 13 residues. The CDR3 nucleotides read TGTGCCAGCAGACAGAGGAACCCCTACGAGCAGTACTTC. Translated, it gives CASRQRNPYEQYF.

The rearrangement links TRBV7-9 to TRBJ1-1; TRBD1 matches at 9 bases. Germline CDR1 SEHNR, CDR2 FQNEAQ (reference sequence). This CDR3 spans 13 amino acids. J gave up 1 base and V 6 bases, and 0 bases lay outside the gene matches. CDR3 bases: TGTGCCAGCAGGGGACAGGGGAACACTGAAGCTTTCTTT. This translates into CASRGQGNTEAFF.

In its sample, this clonotype was seen a few times. A much larger clone differs from this one at a single base, so this may be a read error. This chain links TRBV7-9 with TRBJ2-4, with 9 bases fitting TRBD2. The germline gives CDR1 SEHNR, CDR2 FQNEAQ (reference sequence). The CDR3 runs 14 residues. For the CDR3, the DNA is TGTACCAGCAGCTCAGGGACTAGCCGATCGGTTCAGTACTTC. It codes for CTSSSGTSRSVQYF.

This clonotype has only a few counts. A much larger clone is a single base away; this may be a read error. The CDR3 DNA reads as TGTGCCAGCAGTTCCCCGACAGGGAGCTATGGCTACACCTTC. It translates to CASSSPTGSYGYTF. The rearrangement links TRBV28 to TRBJ1-2, with 7 nucleotides matching TRBD1. V lost 4 bases to trimming and J lost 4 bases; unmatched junction nucleotides: 6. CDR1 is MDHEN, CDR2 SYDVKM, per germline. This CDR3 has 14 residues.

About this clonotype itself: No conserved phenylalanine or tryptophan is present at the end of the CDR3, so a read error is the likely explanation. The J gene is TRBJ2-7, the V gene TRBV29-1; TRBD2 aligns across 11 bases. This CDR3 region has 15 residues. Looked up from germline, CDR1 is SQVTM and CDR2 is ANQGSEA. After removal of 5 bases from V and 1 base from J, the junction contained 7 bases not matched to a gene. CDR3 sequence reads: CSVSGLAGGSYEQYS. The CDR3 DNA follows: TGCAGCGTTTCGGGGCTAGCGGGAGGATCCTACGAGCAGTACTCC.

The J gene is TRBJ2-7, the V gene TRBV6-2 or TRBV6-3, with D tentatively TRBD2 (5 bases). Trimming took off 8 bases at V and 4 bases at J, with 21 bases between the two ends. The CDR3 has 15 residues. CDR1 is MNHEY, CDR2 SVGEGT, per germline. The CDR3 loop reads CASGQPSFWVYEQYF. CDR3 coding DNA: TGTGCCAGCGGCCAACCTAGCTTCTGGGTTTACGAGCAGTACTTC.

In DNA form, the CDR3 reads TGTGCCAGCATGGAAGAGGTGGAACTATACTACAATGAGCAGTTCTTC. This sequence encodes CASMEEVELYYNEQFF. V and J are TRBV5-4 and TRBJ2-1; no clear D. The CDR3 extends over 16 amino acids. The V end was cut by 6 bases, the J end by 3 bases, with 19 bases between. Per the germline V gene, CDR1 is SGHNT and CDR2 is YYREEE (reference sequence).

This clonotype was detected only once. The rearrangement links TRBV28 to TRBJ1-4; no definite D call. The CDR3 is 13 residues long. The V gene lost 6 bases and the J gene lost 3 bases, with 8 bases spanning the gap. Germline V CDR1 and CDR2: MDHEN, SYDVKM. The CDR3 spells CASRRRPNEKLFF. CDR3 coding DNA: TGTGCCAGCAGAAGAAGGCCTAATGAAAAACTGTTTTTT.

The table lists this clonotype with many counts. CDR3 protein: CASSSGGSNYEQYF. The CDR3 coding sequence is TGTGCCAGCAGTTCAGGGGGCTCCAACTACGAGCAGTACTTC. V and J are TRBV28 and TRBJ2-7; 8 nucleotides align to TRBD1. J gave up 3 bases and V 4 bases, and 5 bases lay outside the gene matches. CDR1 and CDR2 (germline): MDHEN, SYDVKM. There are 14 residues in the CDR3. The whole variable domain, remainder taken from reference TRBV28 and TRBJ2-7, is DVKVTQSSRYLVKRTGEKVFLECVQDMDHENMFWYRQDPGLGLRLIYFSYDVKMKEKGDIPEGYSVSREKKERFSLILESASTNQTSMYLCASSSGGSNYEQYFGPGTRLTVT.

This clonotype was counted a few times. Because it lacks the conserved phenylalanine or tryptophan at the end, this CDR3 is likely a read error. The DNA is left out, because the CDR3 cannot be placed on it with certainty; the CDR3 is given as TCRdb lists it. V usage is TRBV29-1 and J usage is TRBJ2-7; the table's D gene call, TRBD1, was not cross checked with the DNA. Germline V lookup: CDR1 SQVTM, CDR2 ANQGSEA. The CDR3 contains 13 residues when both ends are counted. The CDR3 loop is CSVIKGGEYEQYL.

This clonotype was observed a single time. The CDR3 ends on some other residue instead of the conserved phenylalanine or tryptophan, so this is likely a read error. The rearrangement uses TRBV6-5 and TRBJ2-7; D possibly uses TRBD1 or TRBD2 (5 bases each). Germline lookup yields CDR1 MNHEY and CDR2 SVGAGI. The CDR3 totals 12 residues. The CDR3 loop is CVAGTVTYEQYL. The CDR3 bases are TGTGTCGCCGGGACGGTAACCTACGAGCAGTACCTC.

The rearrangement links TRBV11-2 to TRBJ2-1; 8 positions match TRBD2. Per germline, CDR1 SGHAT and CDR2 FQNNGV. The CDR3 totals 15 residues. V gave up 10 bases and J gave up 7 bases; unmatched junction bases: 15. The CDR3 region is CANGPEGGRNNEQFF. The CDR3 DNA sequence: TGTGCCAACGGCCCCGAAGGCGGGAGGAATAATGAGCAGTTCTTC.

As concerns this clonotype: A much larger clone differs from this one at a single base, so this may be a read error. The chain couples TRBV11-3 to TRBJ2-1; weak D call: TRBD2 (6 bases). CDR3 size: 15 residues. Germline V gene lookup returns CDR1 SGHNT and CDR2 YENEEA. CDR3 amino acids: CASSPRRGWGNGQFF. DNA for the CDR3: TGTGCCAGCAGCCCGCGGCGGGGCTGGGGCAATGGGCAGTTCTTC. Drawing the rest from reference TRBV11-3 and TRBJ2-1, the complete variable domain is EAGVVQSPRYKIIEKKQPVAFWCNPISGHNTLYWYLQNLGQGPELLIRYENEEAVDDSQLPKDRFSAERLKGVDSTLKIQPAELGDSAVYLCASSPRRGWGNGQFFGPGTRLTVL.